The entry that follows covers one T cell receptor (beta chain) sequence. What it binds is unknown. Sequencing involved patients with CD8+CD57+ cell expansion previously shown by flow cytometry. The blood sampling took place in patients who had so far received no therapy. Genomic DNA acted as the template from which TCR beta VDJ combination and CDR3 sequence profiling were carried out. TCRdb reprocessed the reads via MiXCR and lists one record per CDR3 protein. The sample holds about 160,000 distinct CDR3 sequences; more than 45% are singletons and the top ten take around 3%. This record comes from a study of CD8+CD57+ T cells in acquired aplastic anemia. Study as a whole: The DNA of sorted CD4+ and CD8+ cells averaged approximately 2.9 ug.

Study results and caveats: Shared by patients and controls, 25 to 30 CD8+ CDR3s were abundant in patients.

The V end lost 5 bases, the J end lost 5 bases, and 12 bases lay between the germline ends. Germline assignment: CDR1 DFQATT and CDR2 SNEGSKA (reference sequence). The CDR3 is made up of 12 amino acids. The source material was sorted CD4+, CD8+, or CD8+CD57+ T cells (not recorded which) from PBMCs. The sequence was collected from a human donor with aplastic anemia. The chain joins TRBV20-1 to TRBJ2-5; TRBD2 might be the D (6 bases). CDR3 region: CSAGGTLETQYF. The CDR3 coding sequence is TGCAGTGCTGGGGGGACCTTGGAGACCCAGTACTTC.